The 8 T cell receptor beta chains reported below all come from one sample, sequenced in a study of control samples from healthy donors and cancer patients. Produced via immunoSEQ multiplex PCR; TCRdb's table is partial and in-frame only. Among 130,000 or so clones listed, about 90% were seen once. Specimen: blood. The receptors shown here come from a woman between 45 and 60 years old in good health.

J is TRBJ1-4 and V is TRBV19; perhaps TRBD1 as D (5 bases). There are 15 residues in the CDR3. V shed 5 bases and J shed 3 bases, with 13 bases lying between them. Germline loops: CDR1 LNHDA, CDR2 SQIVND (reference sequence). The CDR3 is CASSPPGVPNEKLFF. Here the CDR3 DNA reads TGTGCCAGTAGTCCCCCGGGGGTGCCTAATGAAAAACTGTTTTTT.

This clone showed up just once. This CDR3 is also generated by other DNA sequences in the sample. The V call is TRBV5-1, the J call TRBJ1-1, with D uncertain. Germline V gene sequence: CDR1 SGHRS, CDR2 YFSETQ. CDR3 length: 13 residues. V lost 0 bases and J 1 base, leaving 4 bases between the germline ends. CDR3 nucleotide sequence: TGCGCCAGCAGCTTGGCGGGGAACACTGAAGCTTTCTTT. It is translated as CASSLAGNTEAFF. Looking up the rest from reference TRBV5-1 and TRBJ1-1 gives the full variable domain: KAGVTQTPRYLIKTRGQQVTLSCSPISGHRSVSWYQQTPGQGLQFLFEYFSETQRNKGNFPGRFSGRQFSNSRSEMNVSTLELGDSALYLCASSLAGNTEAFFGQGTRLTVV.

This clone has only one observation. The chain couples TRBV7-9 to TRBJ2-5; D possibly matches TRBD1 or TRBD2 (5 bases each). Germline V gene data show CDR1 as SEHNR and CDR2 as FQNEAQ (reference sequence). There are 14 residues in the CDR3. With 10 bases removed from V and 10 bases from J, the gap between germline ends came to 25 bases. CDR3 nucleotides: TGTGCCACCACCACTTCCCGGGACCACCCTCGCCAGTACTTC. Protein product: CATTTSRDHPRQYF.

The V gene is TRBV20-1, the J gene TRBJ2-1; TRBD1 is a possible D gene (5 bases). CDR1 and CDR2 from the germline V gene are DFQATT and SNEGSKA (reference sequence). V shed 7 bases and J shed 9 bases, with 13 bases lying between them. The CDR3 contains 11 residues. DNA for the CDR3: TGCAGTGTCTTAGGGGCGCCTGAGCAGTTCTTC. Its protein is CSVLGAPEQFF.

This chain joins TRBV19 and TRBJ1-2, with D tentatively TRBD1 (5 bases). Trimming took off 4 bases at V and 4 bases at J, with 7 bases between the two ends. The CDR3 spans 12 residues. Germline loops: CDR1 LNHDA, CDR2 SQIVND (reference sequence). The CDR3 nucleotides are TGTGCCAGTAGTACCGGGGGCTATGGCTACACCTTC. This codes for CASSTGGYGYTF.

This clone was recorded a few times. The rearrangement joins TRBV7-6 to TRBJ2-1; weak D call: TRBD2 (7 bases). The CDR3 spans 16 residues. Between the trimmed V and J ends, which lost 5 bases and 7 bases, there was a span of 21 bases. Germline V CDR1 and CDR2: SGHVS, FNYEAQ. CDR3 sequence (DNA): TGTGCCAGCAGCGACAGGCCCACAATGGGGGGGAATGAGCAGTTCTTC. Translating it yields CASSDRPTMGGNEQFF.

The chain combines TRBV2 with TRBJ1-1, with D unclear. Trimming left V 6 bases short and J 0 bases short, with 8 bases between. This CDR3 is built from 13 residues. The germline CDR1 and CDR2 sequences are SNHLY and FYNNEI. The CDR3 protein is CASRPKLNTEAFF. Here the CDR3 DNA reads TGTGCCAGCAGACCAAAATTGAACACTGAAGCTTTCTTT.

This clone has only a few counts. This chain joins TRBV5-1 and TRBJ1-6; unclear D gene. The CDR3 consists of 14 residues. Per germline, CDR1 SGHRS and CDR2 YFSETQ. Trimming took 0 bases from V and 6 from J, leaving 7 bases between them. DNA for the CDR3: TGCGCCAGCAGCTTGGGTAGTCCTAATTCACCCCTCCACTTT. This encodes CASSLGSPNSPLHF.